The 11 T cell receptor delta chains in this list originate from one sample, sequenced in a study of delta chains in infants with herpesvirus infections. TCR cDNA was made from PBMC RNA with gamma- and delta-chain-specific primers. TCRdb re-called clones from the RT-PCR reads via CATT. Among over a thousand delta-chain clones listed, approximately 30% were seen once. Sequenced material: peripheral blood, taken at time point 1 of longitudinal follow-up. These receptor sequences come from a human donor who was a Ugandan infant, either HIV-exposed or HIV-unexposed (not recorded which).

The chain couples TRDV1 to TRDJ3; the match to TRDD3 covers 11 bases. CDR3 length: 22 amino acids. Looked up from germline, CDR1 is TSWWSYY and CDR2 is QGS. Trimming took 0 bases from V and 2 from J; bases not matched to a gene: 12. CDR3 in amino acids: CALGELRYPVLGDTWDTRQMFF. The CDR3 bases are TGTGCTCTTGGGGAACTGAGATACCCCGTACTGGGGGATACCTGGGACACCCGACAGATGTTTTTC.

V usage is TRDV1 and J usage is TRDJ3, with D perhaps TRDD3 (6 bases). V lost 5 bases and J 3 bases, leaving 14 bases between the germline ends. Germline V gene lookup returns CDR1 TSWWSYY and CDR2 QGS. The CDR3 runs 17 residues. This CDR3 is CALGNILGNWDTRQMFF. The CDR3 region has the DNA TGTGCTCTTGGGAATATACTGGGTAACTGGGACACCCGACAGATGTTTTTC.

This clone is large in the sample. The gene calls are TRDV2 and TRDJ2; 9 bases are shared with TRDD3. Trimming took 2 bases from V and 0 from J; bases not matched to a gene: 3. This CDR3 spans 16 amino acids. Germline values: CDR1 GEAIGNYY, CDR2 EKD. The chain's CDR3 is CACDILGEALTAQLFF. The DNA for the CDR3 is TGTGCCTGTGACATACTGGGGGAAGCTTTGACAGCACAACTCTTCTTT.

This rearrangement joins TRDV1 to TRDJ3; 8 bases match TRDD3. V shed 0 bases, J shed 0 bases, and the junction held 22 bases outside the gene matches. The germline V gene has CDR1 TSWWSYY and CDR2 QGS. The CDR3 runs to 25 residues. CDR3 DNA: TGTGCTCTTGGGGAACTAAGCTTCCCTTTTTCTTACTGGGGGTCGCGCTCCTGGGACACCCGACAGATGTTTTTC. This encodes CALGELSFPFSYWGSRSWDTRQMFF.

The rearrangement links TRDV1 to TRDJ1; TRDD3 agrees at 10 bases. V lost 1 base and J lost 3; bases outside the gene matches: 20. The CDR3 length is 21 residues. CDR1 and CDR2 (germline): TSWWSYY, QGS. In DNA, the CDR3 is TGTGCTCTTGGGGAACCATCTTACTTCGAACTGGGGGATCTTCAATCCGATAAACTCATCTTT. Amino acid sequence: CALGEPSYFELGDLQSDKLIF.

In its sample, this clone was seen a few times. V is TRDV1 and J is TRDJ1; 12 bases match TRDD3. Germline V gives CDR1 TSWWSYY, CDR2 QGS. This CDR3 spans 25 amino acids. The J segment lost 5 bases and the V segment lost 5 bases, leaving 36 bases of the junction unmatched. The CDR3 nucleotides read TGTGCTCTTGGGAAATTCGCGTTCCTTTTACTGGGGGATACCCCGGTACCGGGTTGGTTGGATAAACTCATCTTT. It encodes CALGKFAFLLLGDTPVPGWLDKLIF.

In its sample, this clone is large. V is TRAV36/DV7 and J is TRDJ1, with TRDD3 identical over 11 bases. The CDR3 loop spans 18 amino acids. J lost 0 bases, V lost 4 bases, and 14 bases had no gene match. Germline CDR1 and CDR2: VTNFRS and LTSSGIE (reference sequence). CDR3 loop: CAVFLPLGDKGYTDKLIF. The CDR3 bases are TGTGCTGTGTTTCTACCACTGGGGGATAAGGGGTACACCGATAAACTCATCTTT.

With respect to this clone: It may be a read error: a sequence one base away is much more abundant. CDR3 coding DNA: TGTGCTCGTGGGGTAGACCGCGAAAGGGTACGAAAAAGTGTCGATAAACTCATCTTT. This encodes CARGVDRERVRKSVDKLIF. The chain links TRDV1 to TRDJ1; D may be TRDD3 (5 bases). The CDR3 spans 19 residues. The germline gives CDR1 TSWWSYY, CDR2 QGS.

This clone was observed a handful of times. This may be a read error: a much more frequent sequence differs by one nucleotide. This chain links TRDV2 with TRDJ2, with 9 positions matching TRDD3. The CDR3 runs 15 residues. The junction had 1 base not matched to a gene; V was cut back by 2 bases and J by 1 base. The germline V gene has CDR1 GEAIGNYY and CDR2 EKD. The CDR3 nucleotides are TGTGCCTGTGACATACTGGGGGATTTGACAGCACAACTCTTCTTT. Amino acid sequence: CACDILGDLTAQLFF.

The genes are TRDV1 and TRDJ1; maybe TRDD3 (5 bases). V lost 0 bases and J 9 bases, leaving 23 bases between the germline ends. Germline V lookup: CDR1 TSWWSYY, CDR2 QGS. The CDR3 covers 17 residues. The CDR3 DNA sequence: TGTGCTCTTGGGGAACTCGACACATCTCGTCCCAAGGGGGAACTCATCTTT. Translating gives CALGELDTSRPKGELIF.

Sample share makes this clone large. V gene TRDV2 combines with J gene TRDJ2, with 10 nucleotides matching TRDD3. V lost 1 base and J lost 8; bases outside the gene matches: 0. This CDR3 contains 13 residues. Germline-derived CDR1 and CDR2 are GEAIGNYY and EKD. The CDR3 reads CACDTGGYAQLFF. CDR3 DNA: TGTGCCTGTGACACTGGGGGATACGCACAACTCTTCTTT.